This T cell receptor beta chain emerged from a study of blood T cell repertoires in COVID-19. Study processing details: Nucleated cell number was recorded as an estimate derived from reference gene primer amplification. Sequencing was performed with immunoSEQ multiplex PCR; in TCRdb, only in-frame clones are kept and a portion is missing. V, J and clone size are those of that table, while D and trimming were read from the DNA. The table shows 150,000 to 200,000 clones, with 87% occurring only once. Germline V lookup: CDR1 SGHDT, CDR2 YYEEEE. V was pared by 0 bases and J by 6 bases, with 9 bases between. The CDR3 spans 13 residues.

The sequence was obtained from a man aged 55 to 70 with active or convalescent COVID-19. The rearrangement links TRBV5-6 to TRBJ1-1, with a weak D call TRBD1 (6 bases). What was sequenced was peripheral blood. The CDR3 coding sequence is TGTGCCAGCAGCTTGGACAGGGCTTCTGAAGCTTTCTTT. This encodes CASSLDRASEAFF.